These 5 T cell receptor beta chains share one sample of origin, sequenced in a study of blood T cell repertoires in COVID-19. Profiled with immunoSEQ multiplex PCR; TCRdb holds only in-frame clones, not every one. The sample has about 160,000 clones; about 81% are singletons. The sample consisted of peripheral blood. Receptors originate from a human donor in a cohort sampled during active COVID-19.

V and J are TRBV4-3 and TRBJ1-1; 7 nucleotides align to TRBD1. This CDR3 is 15 amino acids long. With V trimmed by 4 bases and J by 1 base, 6 bases remained unmatched. Germline lookup yields CDR1 LGHNA and CDR2 YSLEER. CDR3 in amino acids: CASSPQPGGNTEAFF. CDR3 nucleotides: TGCGCCAGCAGCCCTCAACCAGGGGGGAACACTGAAGCTTTCTTT.

The V and J genes are TRBV15 and TRBJ1-3, with 10 bases matching TRBD1. This CDR3 comprises 18 residues. Trimming took 4 bases from V and 1 from J; bases not matched to a gene: 10. Per the germline V gene, CDR1 is LNHNV and CDR2 is YYDKDF (reference sequence). The CDR3 nucleotides are TGTGCCACCAGCAAGACAGGGGGCTTATATCGATCTGGAAACACCATATATTTT. Translated, it gives CATSKTGGLYRSGNTIYF.

The chain combines TRBV7-8 with TRBJ1-1; no firm D call. Germline loops: CDR1 SGHVS, CDR2 FQNEAQ. The CDR3 totals 13 residues. Trimming stripped 1 base from V and 5 bases from J, with 8 bases between. CDR3 coding DNA: TGTGCCAGCAGCTTAGAAGCGGGGACTGAAGCTTTCTTT. It yields the protein CASSLEAGTEAFF.

The chain is built from TRBV30 and TRBJ2-3, with 9 bases that match TRBD2. Germline V gene lookup returns CDR1 GTSNPN and CDR2 SVGIG (reference sequence). Trimming cost V 6 bases and J 12 bases; bases outside gene matches: 10. The length of the CDR3 is 12 residues. CDR3 residues: CACSRGREDQYF. The CDR3, as DNA: TGTGCCTGTTCTCGCGGGAGGGAGGACCAGTATTTT.

The V call is TRBV7-2, the J call TRBJ2-3; 9 positions agree with TRBD2. The V segment lost 4 bases and the J segment 1 base; nucleotides outside the gene matches: 6. From germline, CDR1 is SGHTA and CDR2 FQGNSA. CDR3 size: 16 residues. The DNA for the CDR3 is TGTGCCAGCAGCTACGCTAGCGGGAAGGGCACAGATACGCAGTATTTT. Its protein product is CASSYASGKGTDTQYF. Using reference TRBV7-2 and TRBJ2-3 for the parts outside the CDR3, the full variable domain is GAGVSQSPSNKVTEKGKDVELRCDPISGHTALYWYRQSLGQGLEFLIYFQGNSAPDKSGLPSDRFSAERTGGSVSTLTIQRTQQEDSAVYLCASSYASGKGTDTQYFGPGTRLTVL.